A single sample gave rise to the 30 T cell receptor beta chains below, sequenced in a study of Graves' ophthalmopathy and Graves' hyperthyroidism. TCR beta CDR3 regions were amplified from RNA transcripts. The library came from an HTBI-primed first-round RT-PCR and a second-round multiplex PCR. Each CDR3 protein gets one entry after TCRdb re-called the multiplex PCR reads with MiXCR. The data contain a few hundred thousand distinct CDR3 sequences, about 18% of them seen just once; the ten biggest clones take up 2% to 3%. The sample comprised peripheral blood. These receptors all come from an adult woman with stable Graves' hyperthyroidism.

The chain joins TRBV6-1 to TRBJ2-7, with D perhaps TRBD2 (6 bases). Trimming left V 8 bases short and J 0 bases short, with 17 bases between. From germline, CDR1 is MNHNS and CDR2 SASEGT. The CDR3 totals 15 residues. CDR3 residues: CASGVRDLSSYEQYF. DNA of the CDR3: TGTGCCAGCGGGGTCAGGGACTTGAGCTCCTACGAGCAGTACTTC.

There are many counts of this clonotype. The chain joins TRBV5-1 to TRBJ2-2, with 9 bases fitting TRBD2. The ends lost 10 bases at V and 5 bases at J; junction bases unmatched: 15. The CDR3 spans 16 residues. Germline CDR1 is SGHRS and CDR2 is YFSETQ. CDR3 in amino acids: CASNAPGLAVTGELFF. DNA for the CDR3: TGCGCCTCCAATGCTCCGGGACTAGCAGTAACCGGGGAGCTGTTTTTT.

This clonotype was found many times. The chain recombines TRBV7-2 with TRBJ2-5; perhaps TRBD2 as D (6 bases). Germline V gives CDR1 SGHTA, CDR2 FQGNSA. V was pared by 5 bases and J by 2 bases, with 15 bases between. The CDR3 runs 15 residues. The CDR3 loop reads CASSLSSGPQETQYF. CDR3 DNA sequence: TGTGCCAGCAGCCTCTCGAGCGGGCCTCAAGAGACCCAGTACTTC.

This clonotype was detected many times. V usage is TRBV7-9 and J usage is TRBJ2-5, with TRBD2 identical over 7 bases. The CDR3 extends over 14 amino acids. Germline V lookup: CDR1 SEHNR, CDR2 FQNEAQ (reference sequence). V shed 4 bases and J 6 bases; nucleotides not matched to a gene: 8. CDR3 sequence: CASSSLATTQTQYF. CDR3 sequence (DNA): TGTGCCAGCAGCTCACTAGCGACTACACAGACCCAGTACTTC.

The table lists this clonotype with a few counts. CDR3 protein: CASSLNPTSGIYEQYF. In DNA form, the CDR3 reads TGTGCCAGCAGCTTAAACCCGACTAGCGGAATCTACGAGCAGTACTTC. This chain links TRBV7-3 with TRBJ2-7; 9 bases map to TRBD2. Germline CDR1 is SGHTA and CDR2 is FQGTGA. With V trimmed by 1 base and J by 3 bases, 7 bases remained unmatched. The CDR3 extends over 16 amino acids.

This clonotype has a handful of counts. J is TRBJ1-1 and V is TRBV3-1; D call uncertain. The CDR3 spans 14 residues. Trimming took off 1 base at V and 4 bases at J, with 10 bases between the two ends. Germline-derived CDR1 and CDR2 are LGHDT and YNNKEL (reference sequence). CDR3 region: CASSQVIHGTEAFF. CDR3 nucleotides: TGTGCCAGCAGCCAAGTCATCCACGGCACTGAAGCTTTCTTT.

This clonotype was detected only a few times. CDR3 coding DNA: TGTGCCAGCAGTCCAAACAGGGAGGGTCAGCCCCAGCATTTT. Translated, it gives CASSPNREGQPQHF. The genes are TRBV27 and TRBJ1-5, with a weak D call TRBD1 (6 bases). V was clipped by 5 bases and J by 6 bases, with 14 bases between them. Germline lookup yields CDR1 MNHEY and CDR2 SMNVEV (reference sequence). The CDR3 has 14 residues.

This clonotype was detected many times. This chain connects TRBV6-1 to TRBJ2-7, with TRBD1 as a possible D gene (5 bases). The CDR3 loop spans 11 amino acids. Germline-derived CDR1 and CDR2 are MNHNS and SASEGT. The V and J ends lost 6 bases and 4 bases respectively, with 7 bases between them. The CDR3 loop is CASRDTYEQYF. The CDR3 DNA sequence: TGTGCCAGCAGGGACACATACGAGCAGTACTTC.

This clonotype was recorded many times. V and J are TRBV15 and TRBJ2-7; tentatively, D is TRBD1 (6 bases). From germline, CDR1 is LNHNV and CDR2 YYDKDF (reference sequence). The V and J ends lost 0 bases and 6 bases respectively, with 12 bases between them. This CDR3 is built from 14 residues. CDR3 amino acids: CATSRDLIRGEQYF. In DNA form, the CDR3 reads TGTGCCACCAGCAGAGATCTCATCAGGGGCGAGCAGTACTTC.

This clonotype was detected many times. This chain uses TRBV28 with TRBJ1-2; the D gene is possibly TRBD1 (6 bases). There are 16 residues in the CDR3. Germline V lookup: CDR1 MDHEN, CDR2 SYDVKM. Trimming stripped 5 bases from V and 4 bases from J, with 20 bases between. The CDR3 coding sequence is TGTGCCAGCAGTCGAAAGGGTCTGGGACAAATCTATGGCTACACCTTC. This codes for CASSRKGLGQIYGYTF.

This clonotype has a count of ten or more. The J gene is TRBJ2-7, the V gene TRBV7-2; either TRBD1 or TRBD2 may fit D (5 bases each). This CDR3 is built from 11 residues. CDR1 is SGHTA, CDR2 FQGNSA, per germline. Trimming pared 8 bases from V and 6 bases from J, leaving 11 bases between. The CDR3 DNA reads TGTGCCAGCGCCAAGGGACGCGAGCAGTACTTC. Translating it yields CASAKGREQYF.

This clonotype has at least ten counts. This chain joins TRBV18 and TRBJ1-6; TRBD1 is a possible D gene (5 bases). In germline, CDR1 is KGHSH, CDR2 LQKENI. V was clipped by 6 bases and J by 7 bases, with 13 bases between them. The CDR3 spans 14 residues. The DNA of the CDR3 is TGTGCCAGCTCGCCAGACAGTGGGAATTCACCCCTCCACTTT. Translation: CASSPDSGNSPLHF. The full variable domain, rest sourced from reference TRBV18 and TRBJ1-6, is NAGVMQNPRHLVRRRGQEARLRCSPMKGHSHVYWYRQLPEEGLKFMVYLQKENIIDESGMPKERFSAEFPKEGPSILRIQQVVRGDSAAYFCASSPDSGNSPLHFGNGTRLTVT.

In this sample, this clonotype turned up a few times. CDR3 protein: CASRTQGRGSGEAFF. The DNA of the CDR3 is TGTGCCAGCAGGACGCAGGGGCGAGGTAGTGGTGAAGCTTTCTTT. J is TRBJ1-1 and V is TRBV6-1, with D maybe TRBD1 (6 bases). V lost 6 bases, J lost 7 bases, and 21 bases lay in between. This CDR3 contains 15 residues. The germline V gene encodes CDR1 MNHNS and CDR2 SASEGT.

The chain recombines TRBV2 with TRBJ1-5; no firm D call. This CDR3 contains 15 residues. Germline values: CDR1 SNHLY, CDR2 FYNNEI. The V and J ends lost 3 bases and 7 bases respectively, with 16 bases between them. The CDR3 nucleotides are TGTGCCAGCAGTGACGACACCGGGGTCTTGCAGCCCCAGCATTTT. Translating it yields CASSDDTGVLQPQHF.

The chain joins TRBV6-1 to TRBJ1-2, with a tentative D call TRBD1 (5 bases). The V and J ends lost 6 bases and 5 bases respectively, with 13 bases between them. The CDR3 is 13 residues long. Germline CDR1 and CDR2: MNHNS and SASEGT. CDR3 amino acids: CASRTQGRYGYTF. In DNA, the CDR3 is TGTGCCAGCAGGACTCAGGGTCGGTATGGCTACACCTTC.

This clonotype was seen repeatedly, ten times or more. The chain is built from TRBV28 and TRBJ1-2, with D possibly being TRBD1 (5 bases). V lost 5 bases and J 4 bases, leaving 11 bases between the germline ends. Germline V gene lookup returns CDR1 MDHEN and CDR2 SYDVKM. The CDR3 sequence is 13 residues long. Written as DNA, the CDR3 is TGTGCCAGCAGTCCTCAGGGTAGCTATGGCTACACCTTC. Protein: CASSPQGSYGYTF.

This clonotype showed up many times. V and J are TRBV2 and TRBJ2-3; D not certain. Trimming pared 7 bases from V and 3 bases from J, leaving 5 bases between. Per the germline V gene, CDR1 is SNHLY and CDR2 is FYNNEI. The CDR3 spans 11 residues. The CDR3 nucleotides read TGTGCCAGCACAACGACAGATACGCAGTATTTT. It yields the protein CASTTTDTQYF.

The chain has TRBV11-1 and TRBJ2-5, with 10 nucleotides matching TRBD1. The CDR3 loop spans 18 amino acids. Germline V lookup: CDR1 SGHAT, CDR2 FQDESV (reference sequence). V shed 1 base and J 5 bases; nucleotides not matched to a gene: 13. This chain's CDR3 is CASSLGRPGTGVSETQYF. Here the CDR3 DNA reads TGTGCCAGCAGCTTAGGGCGCCCCGGGACAGGGGTCTCGGAGACCCAGTACTTC.

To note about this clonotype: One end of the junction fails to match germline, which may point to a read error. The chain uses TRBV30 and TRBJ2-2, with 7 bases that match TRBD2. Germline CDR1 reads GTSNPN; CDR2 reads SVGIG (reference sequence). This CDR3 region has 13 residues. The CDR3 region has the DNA TGTGCCTGGAGTAGACAGCGGGGCGGGGATCTGTTTTTT. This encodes CAWSRQRGGDLFF.

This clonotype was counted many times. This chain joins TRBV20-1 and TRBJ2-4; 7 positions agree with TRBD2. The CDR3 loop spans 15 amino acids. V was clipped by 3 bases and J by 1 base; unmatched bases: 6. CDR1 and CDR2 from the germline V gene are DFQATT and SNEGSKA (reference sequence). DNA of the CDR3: TGCAGTGCTAGCGTGGGAGGGTCGGCCAAAAACATTCAGTACTTC. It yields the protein CSASVGGSAKNIQYF.

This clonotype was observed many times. The CDR3 DNA is TGTGCCAGCAGCCGAAGTATGAACCCGGGACTAGTCTCATACGAGCAGTACTTC. It is translated as CASSRSMNPGLVSYEQYF. The V gene is TRBV27, the J gene TRBJ2-7, with TRBD2 identical over 8 bases. The germline CDR1 and CDR2 sequences are MNHEY and SMNVEV (reference sequence). Trimming removed 6 bases from V and 4 bases from J; junction bases left unmatched: 20. The CDR3 is made up of 18 amino acids.

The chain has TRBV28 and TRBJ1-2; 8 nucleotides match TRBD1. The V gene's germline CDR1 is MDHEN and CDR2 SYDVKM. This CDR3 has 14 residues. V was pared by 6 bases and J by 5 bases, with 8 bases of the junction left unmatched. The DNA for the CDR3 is TGTGCCAGCAGCTATGGACAGGGTTTTTATGGCTACACCTTC. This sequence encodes CASSYGQGFYGYTF.

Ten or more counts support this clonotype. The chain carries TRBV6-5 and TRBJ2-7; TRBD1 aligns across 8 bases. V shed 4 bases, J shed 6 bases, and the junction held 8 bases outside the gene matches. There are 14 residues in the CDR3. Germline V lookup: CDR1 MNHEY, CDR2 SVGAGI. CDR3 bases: TGTGCCAGCAGTTCCCGGGACAGGTTGTCCGAGCAGTACTTC. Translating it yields CASSSRDRLSEQYF.

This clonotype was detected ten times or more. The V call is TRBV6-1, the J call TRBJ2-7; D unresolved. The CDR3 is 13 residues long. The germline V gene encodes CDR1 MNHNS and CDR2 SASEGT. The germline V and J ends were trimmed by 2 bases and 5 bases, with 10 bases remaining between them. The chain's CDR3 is CASSELALHEQYF. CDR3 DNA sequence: TGTGCCAGCAGTGAACTTGCTCTCCACGAGCAGTACTTC.

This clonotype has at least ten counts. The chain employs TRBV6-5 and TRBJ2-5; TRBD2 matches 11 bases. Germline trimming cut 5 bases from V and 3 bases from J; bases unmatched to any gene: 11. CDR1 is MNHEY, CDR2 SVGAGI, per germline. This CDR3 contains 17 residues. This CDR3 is CASSPRLAGRVEETQYF. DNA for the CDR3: TGTGCCAGCAGTCCACGACTAGCGGGACGGGTCGAAGAGACCCAGTACTTC.

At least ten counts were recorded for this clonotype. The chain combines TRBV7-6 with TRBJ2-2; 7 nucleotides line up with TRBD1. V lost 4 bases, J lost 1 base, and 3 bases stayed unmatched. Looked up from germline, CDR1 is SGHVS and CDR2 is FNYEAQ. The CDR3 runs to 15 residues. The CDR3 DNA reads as TGTGCCAGCAGCTCTCGACAGGGGAACACCGGGGAGCTGTTTTTT. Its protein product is CASSSRQGNTGELFF.

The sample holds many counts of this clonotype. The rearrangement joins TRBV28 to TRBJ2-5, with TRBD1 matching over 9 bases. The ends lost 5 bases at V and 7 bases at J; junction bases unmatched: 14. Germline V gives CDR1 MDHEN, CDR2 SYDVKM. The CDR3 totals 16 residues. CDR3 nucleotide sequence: TGTGCCAGCAGTCCAACAGGGGGCGTCCGTTTCGGGACCCAGTACTTC. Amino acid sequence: CASSPTGGVRFGTQYF.

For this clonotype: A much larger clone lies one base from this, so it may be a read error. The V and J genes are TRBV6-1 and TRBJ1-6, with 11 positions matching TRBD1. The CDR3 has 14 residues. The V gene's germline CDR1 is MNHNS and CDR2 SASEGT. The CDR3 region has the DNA TGTGCCAGCATCTCCGGACAGGGGGCTTCACACCTCCACTTT. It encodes CASISGQGASHLHF.

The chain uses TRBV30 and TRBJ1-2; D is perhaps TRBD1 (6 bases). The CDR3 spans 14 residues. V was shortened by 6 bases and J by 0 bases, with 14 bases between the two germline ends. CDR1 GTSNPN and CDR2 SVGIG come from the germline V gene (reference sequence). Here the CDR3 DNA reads TGTGCCTGTCTACAGGGCTCCGCTAACTATGGCTACACCTTC. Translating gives CACLQGSANYGYTF.

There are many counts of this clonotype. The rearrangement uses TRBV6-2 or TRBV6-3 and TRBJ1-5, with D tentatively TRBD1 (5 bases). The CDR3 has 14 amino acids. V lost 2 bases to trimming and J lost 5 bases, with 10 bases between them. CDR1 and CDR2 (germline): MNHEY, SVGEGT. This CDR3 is CASSYGGGYQPQHF. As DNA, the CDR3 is TGTGCCAGCAGTTACGGCGGGGGGTATCAGCCCCAGCATTTT.